These 24 T cell receptor beta chains were sequenced from one sample in a study of T cell responses to AZD1222 COVID-19 vaccine. The table came from immunoSEQ multiplex PCR; TCRdb's copy has only in-frame clones and leaves some out. The sample gives 90,000 to 130,000 clones, over 85% of which show up once; approximately 3.1% is in the top ten. This specimen was peripheral blood, taken on day 0 of MenACWY control vaccination. Receptor source: an adult in good health.

CDR3 bases: TGTGCCATCAGTGAGATTAGCGGGGGGTCCTACGAGCAGTACTTC. Its protein is CAISEISGGSYEQYF. V and J are TRBV10-3 and TRBJ2-7, with 10 bases lining up with TRBD2. The CDR3 is 15 residues long. From germline, CDR1 is ENHRY and CDR2 SYGVKD. V was clipped by 2 bases and J by 1 base; unmatched bases: 2.

V usage is TRBV24-1 and J usage is TRBJ2-1; D gene ambiguous. Germline assignment: CDR1 KGHDR and CDR2 SFDVKD. Trimming cost V 3 bases and J 1 base, with 12 bases left between them. This CDR3 is 16 amino acids long. The CDR3 spells CATSDGSGVSYNEQFF. The DNA of the CDR3 is TGTGCCACCAGTGATGGGTCGGGTGTTTCCTACAATGAGCAGTTCTTC.

V gene TRBV14 combines with J gene TRBJ2-7; 9 nucleotides match TRBD1. The V and J ends lost 3 bases and 7 bases, in that order; junction bases with no gene match: 7. This CDR3 contains 14 residues. The germline gives CDR1 SGHDN, CDR2 FVKESK. The CDR3 DNA is TGTGCCAGCAGCCAGATAGGGACAGGGAGAGAGCAGTACTTC. Protein sequence: CASSQIGTGREQYF. The full variable domain, its missing parts supplied by reference TRBV14 and TRBJ2-7, is EAGVTQFPSHSVIEKGQTVTLRCDPISGHDNLYWYRRVMGKEIKFLLHFVKESKQDESGMPNNRFLAERTGGTYSTLKVQPAELEDSGVYFCASSQIGTGREQYFGPGTRLTVT.

The chain couples TRBV9 to TRBJ1-6; a possible D gene is TRBD1 (5 bases). Trimming pared 5 bases from V and 6 bases from J, leaving 12 bases between. CDR3 size: 14 residues. Germline assignment: CDR1 SGDLS and CDR2 YYNGEE. CDR3 in amino acids: CASSRGVSNSPLHF. Written as DNA, the CDR3 is TGTGCCAGCAGTCGGGGGGTCTCTAATTCACCCCTCCACTTT. Looking up the rest from reference TRBV9 and TRBJ1-6 gives the full variable domain: DSGVTQTPKHLITATGQRVTLRCSPRSGDLSVYWYQQSLDQGLQFLIQYYNGEERAKGNILERFSAQQFPDLHSELNLSSLELGDSALYFCASSRGVSNSPLHFGNGTRLTVT.

The V gene is TRBV2, the J gene TRBJ1-4; possibly TRBD1 for D (6 bases). Germline V gives CDR1 SNHLY, CDR2 FYNNEI. V was clipped by 6 bases and J by 2 bases, with 10 bases between them. The CDR3 covers 14 residues. The CDR3 reads CASSETGTNEKLFF. DNA for the CDR3: TGTGCCAGCAGCGAAACAGGGACTAATGAAAAACTGTTTTTT.

The CDR3 DNA sequence: TGTGCCAGCAGCTCCTTAGCGGGGGGGCCGAGCCGGTCGGAGACCCAGTACTTC. Translating it yields CASSSLAGGPSRSETQYF. This chain links TRBV7-3 with TRBJ2-5; 11 bases map to TRBD2. Trimming cost V 4 bases and J 5 bases; bases outside gene matches: 15. The CDR3 is made up of 18 amino acids. Per the germline V gene, CDR1 is SGHTA and CDR2 is FQGTGA. Full variable domain (remainder filled in from reference TRBV7-3 and TRBJ2-5): GAGVSQTPSNKVTEKGKYVELRCDPISGHTALYWYRQSLGQGPEFLIYFQGTGAADDSGLPNDRFFAVRPEGSVSTLKIQRTERGDSAVYLCASSSLAGGPSRSETQYFGPGTRLLVL.

The V gene is TRBV6-2 or TRBV6-3, the J gene TRBJ2-5; D unclear. Trimming removed 5 bases from V and 5 bases from J, with 12 bases in between. This CDR3 is built from 13 residues. CDR1 is MNHEY and CDR2 is SVGEGT in the germline V gene. CDR3 amino acids: CASSRASLETQYF. The CDR3 nucleotides are TGTGCCAGCAGTAGGGCGTCGTTGGAGACCCAGTACTTC.

V and J are TRBV2 and TRBJ1-1, with D perhaps TRBD1 (6 bases). V lost 2 bases, J lost 0 bases, and 7 bases lay in between. The germline V gene encodes CDR1 SNHLY and CDR2 FYNNEI. The CDR3 consists of 14 residues. CDR3 DNA sequence: TGTGCCAGCAGTGAACAGGGGCTGAACACTGAAGCTTTCTTT. Amino acids: CASSEQGLNTEAFF. The full variable domain, in which reference TRBV2 and TRBJ1-1 provide the parts outside the CDR3, is EPEVTQTPSHQVTQMGQEVILRCVPISNHLYFYWYRQILGQKVEFLVSFYNNEISEKSEIFDDQFSVERPDGSNFTLKIRSTKLEDSAMYFCASSEQGLNTEAFFGQGTRLTVV.

This clone was detected only once. V gene TRBV4-1 combines with J gene TRBJ1-5; D unresolved. V gave up 1 base and J gave up 0 bases, with 7 bases separating them. Germline CDR1 and CDR2: MGHRA and YSYEKL. The CDR3 spans 15 residues. The CDR3 nucleotides are TGCGCCAGCAGCCAAGGGATCCTTAGCAATCAGCCCCAGCATTTT. Its protein is CASSQGILSNQPQHF.

This clone has just one count. CDR3 in amino acids: CASSLASGRTEAFF. As DNA, the CDR3 is TGCGCCAGCAGCTTGGCGAGTGGTAGGACTGAAGCTTTCTTT. The genes are TRBV5-1 and TRBJ1-1; D ambiguous. V lost 0 bases and J lost 5, with 11 bases in between. This CDR3 comprises 14 residues. The germline gives CDR1 SGHRS, CDR2 YFSETQ.

V gene TRBV19 combines with J gene TRBJ1-4; perhaps TRBD1 as D (5 bases). Looked up from germline, CDR1 is LNHDA and CDR2 is SQIVND (reference sequence). Trimming pared 4 bases from V and 6 bases from J, leaving 9 bases between. The CDR3 runs to 13 residues. For the CDR3, the DNA is TGTGCCAGTAGTAGAGGGGACCATGAAAAACTGTTTTTT. Amino acids: CASSRGDHEKLFF. Full variable domain (missing parts from reference TRBV19 and TRBJ1-4): DGGITQSPKYLFRKEGQNVTLSCEQNLNHDAMYWYRQDPGQGLRLIYYSQIVNDFQKGDIAEGYSVSREKKESFPLTVTSAQKNPTAFYLCASSRGDHEKLFFGSGTQLSVL.

This clone has a single count. The rearrangement links TRBV12-3 or TRBV12-4 to TRBJ2-7; tentatively, D is TRBD2 (6 bases). This CDR3 has 13 amino acids. V dropped 3 bases and J dropped 3 bases, with 9 bases sitting between them. In DNA form, the CDR3 reads TGTGCCAGCAGTTTTACCGGGAGCTACGAGCAGTACTTC. It translates to CASSFTGSYEQYF.

On this clone: The CDR3 end shows no conserved phenylalanine or tryptophan, and so a read error is likely. It is unclear where the CDR3 begins or ends on the DNA, so no DNA is shown, and the CDR3 is as TCRdb lists it. The chain couples TRBV12-2 to TRBJ1-2. TRBV12-2 is a pseudogene locus. The CDR3 comprises 9 residues, both ends counted. The CDR3 is CASRLLGSR.

This clone came up once. The chain joins TRBV3-1 (or the pseudogene TRBV3-2) to TRBJ1-4; D ambiguous. Trimming removed 4 bases from V and 8 bases from J, with 11 bases in between. The CDR3 contains 13 residues. Germline V lookup: CDR1 LGHDT, CDR2 YNNKEL (reference sequence). This CDR3 reads CASSRTAEEKLFF. The CDR3 coding sequence is TGTGCCAGCAGCCGGACTGCGGAAGAAAAACTGTTTTTT.

CDR3 region: CASSMSGSSGYTF. For the CDR3, the DNA is TGTGCCAGTAGTATGAGTGGATCTAGTGGCTACACCTTC. The chain has TRBV19 and TRBJ1-2; D ambiguous. Germline CDR1 reads LNHDA; CDR2 reads SQIVND (reference sequence). CDR3 length: 13 residues. Deletions cut 3 bases from V and 7 bases from J, with 12 bases between.

The chain couples TRBV18 to TRBJ2-5, with TRBD1 matching 7 bases. The CDR3 runs 13 residues. Germline values: CDR1 KGHSH, CDR2 LQKENI. The V and J ends lost 8 bases and 2 bases, in that order; junction bases with no gene match: 5. The CDR3 DNA sequence: TGTGCCAGCATGGGGACAGCGCAAGAGACCCAGTACTTC. As protein: CASMGTAQETQYF.

The V gene is TRBV30, the J gene TRBJ2-7; D gene uncertain. Germline V gene data show CDR1 as GTSNPN and CDR2 as SVGIG (reference sequence). The CDR3 runs 14 residues. V was trimmed by 5 bases and J by 1 base, leaving 15 bases between them. CDR3 amino acids: CAWATITRSYEQYF. As DNA, the CDR3 is TGTGCCTGGGCTACCATTACACGATCCTACGAGCAGTACTTC.

The chain carries TRBV11-1 and TRBJ2-1, with D perhaps matching TRBD2 (5 bases). Trimming stripped 0 bases from V and 6 bases from J, with 9 bases between. The CDR3 length is 14 residues. CDR1 and CDR2 (germline): SGHAT, FQDESV (reference sequence). Here the CDR3 DNA reads TGTGCCAGCAGCTTAGCGACTACCGGCAATGAGCAGTTCTTC. Translated, it gives CASSLATTGNEQFF.

The rearrangement uses TRBV4-3 and TRBJ1-4; tentatively, D is TRBD1 (6 bases). The germline V gene has CDR1 LGHNA and CDR2 YSLEER. The CDR3 sequence is 16 residues long. V was cut by 4 bases and J by 2 bases, with 14 bases left in between. CDR3 sequence: CASSPRGTTTNEKLFF. The DNA for the CDR3 is TGCGCCAGCAGCCCTCGGGGGACAACGACTAATGAAAAACTGTTTTTT.

The rearrangement links TRBV5-1 to TRBJ1-1; 10 nucleotides line up with TRBD1. This CDR3 region has 15 residues. Losses at the gene ends were 4 bases for V and 3 bases for J; bases not matched to a gene: 6. The germline V gene encodes CDR1 SGHRS and CDR2 YFSETQ. CDR3 loop: CASSLGQGMDTEAFF. DNA for the CDR3: TGCGCCAGCAGCCTGGGACAGGGGATGGACACTGAAGCTTTCTTT.

The chain joins TRBV28 to TRBJ2-7, with D unresolved. Germline CDR1 and CDR2: MDHEN and SYDVKM. Trimming shortened V by 3 bases and J by 1 base, and 10 bases separated the two germline ends. This CDR3 spans 14 amino acids. The CDR3 DNA is TGTGCCAGCAGTTTCCCAGGCAAATCCTACGAGCAGTACTTC. Translating it yields CASSFPGKSYEQYF. Full variable domain (rest looked up from reference TRBV28 and TRBJ2-7): DVKVTQSSRYLVKRTGEKVFLECVQDMDHENMFWYRQDPGLGLRLIYFSYDVKMKEKGDIPEGYSVSREKKERFSLILESASTNQTSMYLCASSFPGKSYEQYFGPGTRLTVT.

This chain connects TRBV7-3 to TRBJ1-1; maybe TRBD1 (6 bases). V lost 0 bases to trimming and J lost 2 bases, with 22 bases between them. Germline CDR1 and CDR2: SGHTA and FQGTGA. CDR3 length equals 19 residues. The chain's CDR3 is CASSLTCSRVWTDNTEAFF. The CDR3 DNA follows: TGTGCCAGCAGCTTAACGTGTTCTCGGGTATGGACAGACAACACTGAAGCTTTCTTT.

This clone was seen a single time. The V call is TRBV29-1, the J call TRBJ2-7; 13 nucleotides align to TRBD2. CDR1 and CDR2 from the germline V gene are SQVTM and ANQGSEA. V lost 6 bases to trimming and J lost 4 bases; unmatched junction nucleotides: 12. The CDR3 runs 16 residues. CDR3 in DNA: TGCAGCGTGGAGAAAGGGACTAGCGGGGATGGGTACGAGCAGTACTTC. Its translation: CSVEKGTSGDGYEQYF.

The chain combines TRBV6-5 with TRBJ1-4; D perhaps matches TRBD1 (6 bases). Per the germline V gene, CDR1 is MNHEY and CDR2 is SVGAGI. The ends were cut back, 8 bases at V and 3 bases at J, with 13 bases in the middle. The CDR3 covers 14 residues. The CDR3 loop reads CASSQGHPNEKLFF. Written as DNA, the CDR3 is TGTGCCAGCTCGCAGGGGCACCCTAATGAAAAACTGTTTTTT.